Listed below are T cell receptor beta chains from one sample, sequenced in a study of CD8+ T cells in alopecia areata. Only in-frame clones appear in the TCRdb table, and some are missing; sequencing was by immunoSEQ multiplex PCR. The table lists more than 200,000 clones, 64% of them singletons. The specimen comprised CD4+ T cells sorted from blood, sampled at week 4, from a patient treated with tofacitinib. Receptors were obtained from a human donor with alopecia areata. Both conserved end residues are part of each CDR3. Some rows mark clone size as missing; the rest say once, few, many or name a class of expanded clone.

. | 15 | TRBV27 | CASRQGTVGNQPQHF
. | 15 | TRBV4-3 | CASSQEGRGETTQYF
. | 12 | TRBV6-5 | CASNRFFGEQFF
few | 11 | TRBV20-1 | CSARQRETQYF
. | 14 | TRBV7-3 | CASSPHAGYETQYF
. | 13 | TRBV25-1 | CASSEGGNQPQHF
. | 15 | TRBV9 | CASSPRREEYSPLHF
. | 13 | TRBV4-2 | CASSQDLDEEQYF
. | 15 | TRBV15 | CATSRARGMAYGYTF
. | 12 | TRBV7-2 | CASSLNADTQYF
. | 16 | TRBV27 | CASSPTGGPGGQPQHF
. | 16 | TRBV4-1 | CASSQDRAGDRLELFF
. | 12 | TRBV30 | CAWSVRGNTQYF
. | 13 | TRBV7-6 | CASSKWDSEKLFF
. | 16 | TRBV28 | CASSLWEQDVPQPQHF
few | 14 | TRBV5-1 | CASSPGQGADTQYF
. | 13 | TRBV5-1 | CASSFGGENGYTF
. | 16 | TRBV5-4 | CASSLPTSGGYNEQFF